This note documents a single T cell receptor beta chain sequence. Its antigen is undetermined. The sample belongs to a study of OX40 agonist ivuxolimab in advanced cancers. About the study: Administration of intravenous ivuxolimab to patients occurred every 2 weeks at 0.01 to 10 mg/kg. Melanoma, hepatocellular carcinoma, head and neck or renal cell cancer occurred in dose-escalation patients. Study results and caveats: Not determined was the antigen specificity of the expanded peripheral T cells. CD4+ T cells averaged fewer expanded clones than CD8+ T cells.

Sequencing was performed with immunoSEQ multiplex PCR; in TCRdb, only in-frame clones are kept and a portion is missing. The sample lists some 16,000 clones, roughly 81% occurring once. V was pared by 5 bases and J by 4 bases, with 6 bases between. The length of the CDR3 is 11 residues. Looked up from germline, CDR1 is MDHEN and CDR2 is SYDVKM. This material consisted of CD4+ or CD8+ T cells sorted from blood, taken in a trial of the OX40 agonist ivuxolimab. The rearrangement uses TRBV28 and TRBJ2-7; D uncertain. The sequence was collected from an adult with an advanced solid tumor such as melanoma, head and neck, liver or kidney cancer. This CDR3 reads CASSTGYEQYF. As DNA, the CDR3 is TGTGCCAGCAGTACCGGATACGAGCAGTACTTC.